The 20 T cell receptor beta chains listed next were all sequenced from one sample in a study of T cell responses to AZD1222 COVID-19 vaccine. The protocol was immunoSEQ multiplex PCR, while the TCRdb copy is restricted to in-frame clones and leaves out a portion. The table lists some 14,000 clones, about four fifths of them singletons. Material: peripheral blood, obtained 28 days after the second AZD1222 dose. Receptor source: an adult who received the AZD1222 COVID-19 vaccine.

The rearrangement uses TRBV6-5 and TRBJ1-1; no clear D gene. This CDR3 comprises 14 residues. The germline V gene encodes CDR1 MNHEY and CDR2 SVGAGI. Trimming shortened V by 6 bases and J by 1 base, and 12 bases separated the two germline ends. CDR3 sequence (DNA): TGTGCCAGCAGAGAGGGTAGCCCGAACACTGAAGCTTTCTTT. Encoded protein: CASREGSPNTEAFF.

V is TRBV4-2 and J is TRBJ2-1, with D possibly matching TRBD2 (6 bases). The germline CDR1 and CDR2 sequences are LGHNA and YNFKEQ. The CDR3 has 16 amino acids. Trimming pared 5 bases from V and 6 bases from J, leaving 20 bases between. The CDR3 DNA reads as TGTGCCAGCAGCTATCTACTAGCTAGAGTCCCCAATGAGCAGTTCTTC. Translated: CASSYLLARVPNEQFF.

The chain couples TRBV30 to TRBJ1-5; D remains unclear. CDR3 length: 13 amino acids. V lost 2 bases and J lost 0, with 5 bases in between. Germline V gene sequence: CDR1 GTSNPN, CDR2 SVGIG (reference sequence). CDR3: CAWSRNSNQPQHF. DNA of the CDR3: TGTGCCTGGAGTCGTAATAGCAATCAGCCCCAGCATTTT.

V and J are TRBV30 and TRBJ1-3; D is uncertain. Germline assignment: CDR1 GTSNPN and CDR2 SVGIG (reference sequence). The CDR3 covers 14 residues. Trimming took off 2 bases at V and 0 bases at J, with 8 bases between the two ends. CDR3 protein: CAWSPTLSGNTIYF. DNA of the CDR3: TGTGCCTGGAGTCCTACCCTCTCTGGAAACACCATATATTTT.

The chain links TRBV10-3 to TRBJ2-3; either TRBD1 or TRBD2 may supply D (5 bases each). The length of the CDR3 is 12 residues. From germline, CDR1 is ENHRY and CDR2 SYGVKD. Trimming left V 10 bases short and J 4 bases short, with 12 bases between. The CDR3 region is CASHEGSDTQYF. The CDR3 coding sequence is TGTGCCAGCCATGAGGGGTCAGATACGCAGTATTTT.

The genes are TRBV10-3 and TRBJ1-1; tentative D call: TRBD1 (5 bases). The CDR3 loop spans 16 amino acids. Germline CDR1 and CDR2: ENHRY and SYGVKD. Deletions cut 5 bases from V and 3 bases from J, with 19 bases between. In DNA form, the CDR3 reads TGTGCCATCAGTTCCCGGGACGGAAAAGTCGACACTGAAGCTTTCTTT. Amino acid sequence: CAISSRDGKVDTEAFF.

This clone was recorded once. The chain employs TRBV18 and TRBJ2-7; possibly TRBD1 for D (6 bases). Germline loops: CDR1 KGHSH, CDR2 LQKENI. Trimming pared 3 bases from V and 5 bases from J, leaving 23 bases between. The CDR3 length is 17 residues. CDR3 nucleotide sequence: TGTGCCAGCTCACCTTTTACAGGGACCGGTAAGGGGCACGAGCAGTACTTC. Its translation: CASSPFTGTGKGHEQYF.

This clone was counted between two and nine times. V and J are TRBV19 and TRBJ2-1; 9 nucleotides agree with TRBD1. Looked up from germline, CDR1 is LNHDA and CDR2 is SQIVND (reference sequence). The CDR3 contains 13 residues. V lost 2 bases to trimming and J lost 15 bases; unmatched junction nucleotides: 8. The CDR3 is CASSITPGQGWFF. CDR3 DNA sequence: TGTGCCAGTAGTATAACCCCGGGACAGGGATGGTTCTTC.

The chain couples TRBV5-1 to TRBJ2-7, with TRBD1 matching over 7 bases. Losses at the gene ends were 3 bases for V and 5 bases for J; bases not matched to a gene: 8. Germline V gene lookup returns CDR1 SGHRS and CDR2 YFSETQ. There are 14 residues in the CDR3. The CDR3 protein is CASSSQGLNNEQYF. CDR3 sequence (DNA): TGCGCCAGCAGCTCACAGGGGTTAAACAACGAGCAGTACTTC.

The CDR3 protein is CAWSITGDPRGDTEAFF. CDR3 in DNA: TGTGCCTGGAGTATAACAGGGGATCCTCGGGGGGACACTGAAGCTTTCTTT. The rearrangement joins TRBV30 to TRBJ1-1, with 7 bases matching TRBD1. The CDR3 runs 17 residues. The V gene's germline CDR1 is GTSNPN and CDR2 SVGIG (reference sequence). V shed 2 bases and J 3 bases; nucleotides not matched to a gene: 15.

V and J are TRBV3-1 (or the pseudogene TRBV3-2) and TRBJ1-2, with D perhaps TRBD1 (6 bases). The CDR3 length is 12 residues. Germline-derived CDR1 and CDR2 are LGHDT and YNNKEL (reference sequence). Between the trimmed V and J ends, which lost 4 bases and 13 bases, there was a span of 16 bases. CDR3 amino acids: CASSLVQGGATF. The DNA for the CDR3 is TGTGCCAGCAGCCTCGTACAGGGAGGTGCCACCTTC.

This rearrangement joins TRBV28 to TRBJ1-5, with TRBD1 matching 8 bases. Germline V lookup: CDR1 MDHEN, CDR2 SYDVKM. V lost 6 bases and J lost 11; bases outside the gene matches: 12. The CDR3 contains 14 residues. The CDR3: CASSRRTGTRAQHF. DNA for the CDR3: TGTGCCAGCAGCCGTCGGACAGGGACTAGGGCCCAGCATTTT.

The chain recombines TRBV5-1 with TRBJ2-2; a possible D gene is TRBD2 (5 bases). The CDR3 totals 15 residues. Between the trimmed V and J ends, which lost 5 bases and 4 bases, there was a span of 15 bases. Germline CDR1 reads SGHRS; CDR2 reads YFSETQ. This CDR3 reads CASSREGMTTGELFF. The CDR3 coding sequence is TGCGCCAGCAGTCGGGAAGGAATGACCACCGGGGAGCTGTTTTTT.

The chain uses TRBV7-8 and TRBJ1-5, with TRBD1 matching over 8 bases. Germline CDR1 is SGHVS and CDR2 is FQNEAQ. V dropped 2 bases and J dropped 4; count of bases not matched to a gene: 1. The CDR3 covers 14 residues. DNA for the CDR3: TGTGCCAGCAGCTTAACAGGGGGGAATCAGCCCCAGCATTTT. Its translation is CASSLTGGNQPQHF.

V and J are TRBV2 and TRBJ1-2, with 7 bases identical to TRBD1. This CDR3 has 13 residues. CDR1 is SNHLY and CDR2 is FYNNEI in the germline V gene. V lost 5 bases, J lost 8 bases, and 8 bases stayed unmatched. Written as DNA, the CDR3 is TGTGCCAGCAGTAGGGACAGAGGAAAAGGCTACACCTTC. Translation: CASSRDRGKGYTF. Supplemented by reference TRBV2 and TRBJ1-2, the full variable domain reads EPEVTQTPSHQVTQMGQEVILRCVPISNHLYFYWYRQILGQKVEFLVSFYNNEISEKSEIFDDQFSVERPDGSNFTLKIRSTKLEDSAMYFCASSRDRGKGYTFGSGTRLTVV.

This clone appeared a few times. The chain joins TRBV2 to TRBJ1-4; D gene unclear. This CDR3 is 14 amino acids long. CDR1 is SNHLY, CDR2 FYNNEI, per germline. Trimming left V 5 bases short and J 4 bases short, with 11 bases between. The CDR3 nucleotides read TGTGCCAGCAGTAAGGAGCCCCGTAATGAAAAACTGTTTTTT. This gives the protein CASSKEPRNEKLFF.

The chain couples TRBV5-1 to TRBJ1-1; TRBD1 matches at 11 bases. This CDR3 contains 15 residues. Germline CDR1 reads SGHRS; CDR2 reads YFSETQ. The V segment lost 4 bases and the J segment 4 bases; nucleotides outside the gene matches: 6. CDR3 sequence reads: CASSQGDRGATEAFF. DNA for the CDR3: TGCGCCAGCAGCCAAGGGGACAGGGGGGCCACTGAAGCTTTCTTT.

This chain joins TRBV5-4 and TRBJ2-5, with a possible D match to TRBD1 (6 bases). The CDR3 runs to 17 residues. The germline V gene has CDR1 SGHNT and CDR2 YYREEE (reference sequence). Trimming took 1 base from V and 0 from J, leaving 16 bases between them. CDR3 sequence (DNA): TGTGCCAGCAGCTTGTCGGGTCTCGGACAGTACCAAGAGACCCAGTACTTC. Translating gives CASSLSGLGQYQETQYF.

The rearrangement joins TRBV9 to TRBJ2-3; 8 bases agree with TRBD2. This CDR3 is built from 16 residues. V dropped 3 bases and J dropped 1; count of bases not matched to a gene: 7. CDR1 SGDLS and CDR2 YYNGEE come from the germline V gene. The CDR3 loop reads CASSGSYGGGTDTQYF. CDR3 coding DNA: TGTGCCAGCAGCGGTTCCTACGGGGGGGGCACAGATACGCAGTATTTT.

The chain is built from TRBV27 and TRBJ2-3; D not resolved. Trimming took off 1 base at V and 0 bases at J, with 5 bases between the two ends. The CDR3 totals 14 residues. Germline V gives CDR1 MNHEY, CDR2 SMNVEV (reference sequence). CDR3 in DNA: TGTGCCAGCAGTTTATTGGCCAGCACAGATACGCAGTATTTT. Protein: CASSLLASTDTQYF.